This TCR beta chain was found in a study of T cells after yellow fever vaccination. As for the study in general: When fractions had low cell numbers, they were prepared with SMART-Seq v4 Ultra Low Input. Study-wide points: Booster sampling recovered most clones from primary vaccination (approximately 96% CD4, around 90% CD8). Although the secondary response was weaker, it peaked faster, at day 5 versus 15.

The V segment lost 11 bases and the J segment 6 bases; nucleotides outside the gene matches: 14. CDR1 is LNHDA and CDR2 is SQIVND in the germline V gene (reference sequence). The CDR3 spans 14 residues. TCR cDNA, made by 5'RACE template switching, carried an added universal primer site and UMIs. TCRdb re-called the 5' RACE reads through MiXCR, storing one row per CDR3 protein. The sample has about 150,000 distinct CDR3 sequences, approximately 6.2% seen once. The sample holds a few counts of this clonotype. Antigen specificity is unknown. V is TRBV19 and J is TRBJ2-7; 9 nucleotides line up with TRBD1. The receptor was derived from a man aged 18 to 29 who received the YFV17D yellow fever vaccine. The sequencing here drew on CD4+ T cells sorted from PBMCs, taken on the day of the first yellow fever vaccination. CDR3 coding DNA: TGTGCCTCCCGTGGGGACAGGGTGTCGGGCGAGCAGTACTTC. This encodes CASRGDRVSGEQYF.